This entry lists 22 T cell receptor beta chains sequenced from one sample in a study of CD8+ T cells in alopecia areata. Reverse transcribed after extraction, RNA yielded cDNA as the sequencing template. Measured with immunoSEQ multiplex PCR; TCRdb has only the in-frame clones, and not every one. This table holds some 150,000 clones, just over 65% found once. Here the sequenced sample was CD8+ T cells sorted from blood, taken at week 0. Receptor source: a human donor with alopecia areata.

The CDR3 DNA reads TGCAGCGTTCCCGGGGGGCAAAATGGCTACACCTTC. Translated: CSVPGGQNGYTF. The J gene is TRBJ1-2, the V gene TRBV29-1; tentative D call: TRBD1 (6 bases). CDR3 length equals 12 residues. CDR1 SQVTM and CDR2 ANQGSEA come from the germline V gene. Trimming took 5 bases from V and 6 from J, leaving 13 bases between them.

This clone has more than one count but fewer than ten. This chain uses TRBV5-6 with TRBJ2-3, with D unclear. The CDR3 consists of 12 residues. Trimming shortened V by 0 bases and J by 5 bases, and 4 bases separated the two germline ends. Germline V gene lookup returns CDR1 SGHDT and CDR2 YYEEEE. The CDR3 bases are TGTGCCAGCAGCTTGGAACTAGATACGCAGTATTTT. Its translation: CASSLELDTQYF.

The J gene is TRBJ1-1, the V gene TRBV23-1, with 9 bases aligning to TRBD1. TRBV23-1 counts as an open reading frame of uncertain function. This CDR3 has 18 residues. Trimming at V came to 0 bases and at J to 5 bases, leaving 13 bases not matched to a gene. CDR3 region: CASSQSHPLQGARTEAFF. The CDR3 region has the DNA TGCGCCAGCAGTCAATCCCATCCCCTACAGGGGGCTAGGACTGAAGCTTTCTTT.

The genes are TRBV6-6 and TRBJ2-2; 10 nucleotides match TRBD1. Germline V gene sequence: CDR1 MNHNY, CDR2 SVGAGI (reference sequence). Unmatched junction bases numbered 1, after V lost 6 bases and J lost 6 bases. The CDR3 is made up of 13 amino acids. The CDR3 loop reads CASSGTGAGELFF. In nucleotides, the CDR3 is TGTGCCAGCAGCGGGACAGGGGCCGGGGAGCTGTTTTTT.

The genes are TRBV12-5 and TRBJ2-7, with D tentatively TRBD1 or TRBD2 (5 bases each). The CDR3 has 12 residues. The ends were cut back, 1 base at V and 7 bases at J, with 8 bases in the middle. Germline CDR1 and CDR2: LGHNT and FRNRAP. The CDR3 protein is CASGLAGREQYF. CDR3 nucleotide sequence: TGTGCTAGTGGTTTGGCAGGGAGAGAGCAGTACTTC.

The chain combines TRBV29-1 with TRBJ1-1, with TRBD1 identical over 7 bases. V lost 8 bases, J lost 2 bases, and 5 bases stayed unmatched. Per germline, CDR1 SQVTM and CDR2 ANQGSEA. This CDR3 is 12 amino acids long. The CDR3 DNA reads as TGCAGCATCCCAGGGGGAAACACTGAAGCTTTCTTT. Translating it yields CSIPGGNTEAFF.

J is TRBJ2-7 and V is TRBV13; 8 bases are shared with TRBD2. The V gene's germline CDR1 is PRHDT and CDR2 FYEKMQ (reference sequence). Losses at the gene ends were 5 bases for V and 7 bases for J; bases not matched to a gene: 7. CDR3 size: 13 residues. CDR3 protein: CASSPGLGGEQYF. For the CDR3, the DNA is TGTGCCAGCAGCCCGGGACTAGGGGGGGAGCAGTACTTC. The whole variable domain, remainder taken from reference TRBV13 and TRBJ2-7, is AAGVIQSPRHLIKEKRETATLKCYPIPRHDTVYWYQQGPGQDPQFLISFYEKMQSDKGSIPDRFSAQQFSDYHSELNMSSLELGDSALYFCASSPGLGGEQYFGPGTRLTVT.

V gene TRBV2 combines with J gene TRBJ2-1; TRBD2 might be the D (5 bases). Looked up from germline, CDR1 is SNHLY and CDR2 is FYNNEI. With 4 bases removed from V and 7 bases from J, the gap between germline ends came to 20 bases. The CDR3 is 16 residues long. The CDR3 sequence: CASSVRVASIANEQFF. The DNA of the CDR3 is TGTGCCAGCAGTGTGAGGGTAGCGAGCATCGCGAATGAGCAGTTCTTC.

The chain recombines TRBV30 with TRBJ2-7, with D perhaps assigned TRBD1 or TRBD2 (5 bases each). The V end lost 5 bases, the J end lost 6 bases, and 8 bases lay between the germline ends. Germline V gene data show CDR1 as GTSNPN and CDR2 as SVGIG (reference sequence). This CDR3 has 10 residues. The CDR3 sequence: CAWRGREQYF. CDR3 bases: TGTGCCTGGCGGGGCCGCGAGCAGTACTTC.

This sequence joins TRBV29-1 and TRBJ2-5; the D call may be TRBD1 or TRBD2 (5 bases each). This CDR3 comprises 13 residues. V lost 4 bases and J lost 4, with 13 bases in between. The V gene's germline CDR1 is SQVTM and CDR2 ANQGSEA. The chain's CDR3 is CSVVGTTVETQYF. Here the CDR3 DNA reads TGCAGCGTTGTGGGGACCACAGTAGAGACCCAGTACTTC.

This clone was seen only once. V usage is TRBV4-1 and J usage is TRBJ1-1; D is uncertain. Germline CDR1 and CDR2: MGHRA and YSYEKL. The V and J ends lost 1 base and 1 base respectively, with 4 bases between them. The length of the CDR3 is 13 residues. The CDR3 nucleotides are TGCGCCAGCAGCCAAGTGGGGAACACTGAAGCTTTCTTT. It codes for CASSQVGNTEAFF.

This clone was observed once. This chain uses TRBV6-1 with TRBJ1-6; D possibly corresponds to TRBD1 (5 bases). Germline V lookup: CDR1 MNHNS, CDR2 SASEGT. V was trimmed by 4 bases and J by 9 bases, leaving 22 bases between them. The CDR3 contains 17 residues. In nucleotides, the CDR3 is TGTGCCAGCAGTGCCGACAGCTTATCCCGGTATGGTTCACCCCTCCACTTT. It encodes CASSADSLSRYGSPLHF.

This sequence joins TRBV18 and TRBJ2-7, with a possible D match to TRBD2 (7 bases). From germline, CDR1 is KGHSH and CDR2 LQKENI. V lost 2 bases and J lost 2, with 13 bases in between. The CDR3 extends over 15 amino acids. CDR3 sequence: CASSPWEGETYEQYF. The CDR3 DNA reads TGTGCCAGCTCACCATGGGAGGGGGAGACCTACGAGCAGTACTTC.

This clone was counted a single time. This chain uses TRBV7-9 with TRBJ2-7; 9 bases match TRBD1. Germline values: CDR1 SEHNR, CDR2 FQNEAQ (reference sequence). V shed 0 bases, J shed 4 bases, and the junction held 10 bases outside the gene matches. This CDR3 comprises 17 residues. CDR3: CASSLAGTGPQPYEQYF. Written as DNA, the CDR3 is TGTGCCAGCAGCTTAGCGGGGACAGGGCCCCAACCTTACGAGCAGTACTTC.

This clone was picked up a small number of times. The V gene is TRBV13, the J gene TRBJ2-7, with unresolved D. CDR1 PRHDT and CDR2 FYEKMQ come from the germline V gene (reference sequence). The CDR3 is made up of 14 amino acids. Trimming took 1 base from V and 5 from J, leaving 12 bases between them. The CDR3 sequence is CASSLAGFVHEQYF. Here the CDR3 DNA reads TGTGCCAGCAGCTTAGCGGGCTTTGTCCACGAGCAGTACTTC.

This CDR3 is CATSRDGQQGTVQYF. Written as DNA, the CDR3 is TGTGCCACCAGCAGAGACGGTCAGCAGGGTACGGTGCAGTACTTC. The chain uses TRBV15 and TRBJ2-7; possibly TRBD1 for D (5 bases). This CDR3 is 15 amino acids long. Trimming stripped 0 bases from V and 9 bases from J, with 18 bases between. Germline lookup yields CDR1 LNHNV and CDR2 YYDKDF (reference sequence).

V gene TRBV18 combines with J gene TRBJ2-1, with 7 bases that match TRBD2. In germline, CDR1 is KGHSH, CDR2 LQKENI. The CDR3 sequence is 17 residues long. The V gene end was trimmed by 4 bases and the J gene end by 1 base; junction bases not matched to a gene: 10. In nucleotides, the CDR3 is TGTGCCAGCTCACTATCGGTGGCGGGGGAATCCTACAATGAGCAGTTCTTC. Translated, it gives CASSLSVAGESYNEQFF.

This clone was observed once. This chain links TRBV5-1 with TRBJ1-5; D might be TRBD1 (5 bases). Deletions cut 0 bases from V and 6 bases from J, with 10 bases between. Per germline, CDR1 SGHRS and CDR2 YFSETQ. CDR3 length: 14 residues. This chain's CDR3 is CASSLDGTGQPQHF. The CDR3 region has the DNA TGCGCCAGCAGCTTGGACGGGACGGGTCAGCCCCAGCATTTT.

The genes are TRBV5-6 and TRBJ1-1, with no clear D. The CDR3 extends over 13 amino acids. Germline V CDR1 and CDR2: SGHDT, YYEEEE. V lost 0 bases and J 7 bases, leaving 10 bases between the germline ends. This CDR3 reads CASSLGRSGEAFF. CDR3 nucleotides: TGTGCCAGCAGCTTGGGGCGGAGTGGTGAAGCTTTCTTT.

The V gene is TRBV7-9, the J gene TRBJ1-5; D not resolved. Looked up from germline, CDR1 is SEHNR and CDR2 is FQNEAQ (reference sequence). The length of the CDR3 is 12 residues. V was clipped by 4 bases and J by 4 bases, with 5 bases between them. CDR3 bases: TGTGCCAGCAGCTGGGAAAATCAGCCCCAGCATTTT. It yields the protein CASSWENQPQHF.

CDR3 protein: CASSQVGGGGFSNQPQHF. The CDR3 DNA reads TGCGCCAGCAGCCAGGTGGGCGGGGGGGGCTTTAGCAATCAGCCCCAGCATTTT. V gene TRBV4-1 combines with J gene TRBJ1-5; D is possibly TRBD1 (6 bases). V lost 3 bases to trimming and J lost 0 bases, with 18 bases between them. The CDR3 consists of 18 residues. Per germline, CDR1 MGHRA and CDR2 YSYEKL.

The chain uses TRBV5-1 and TRBJ2-5, with D possibly matching TRBD1 (5 bases). The length of the CDR3 is 14 residues. Deletions cut 3 bases from V and 4 bases from J, with 13 bases between. The germline V gene encodes CDR1 SGHRS and CDR2 YFSETQ. The CDR3 region is CASSSGHPRETQYF. CDR3 bases: TGCGCCAGCAGCTCCGGACACCCCCGAGAGACCCAGTACTTC.